This entry lists 21 T cell receptor beta chains sequenced from one sample in a study of blood T cell repertoires in COVID-19. Method: immunoSEQ multiplex PCR; TCRdb's copy keeps in-frame clones and lacks some. This sample has about 120,000 clones, with roughly four fifths found just once. Sequencing was carried out using peripheral blood. These receptors were obtained from a human donor in a cohort sampled during active COVID-19.

The CDR3, as DNA: TGTGCCAGCAGTTTAGGGGGGGCCGGCAATCAGCCCCAGCATTTT. Its translation is CASSLGGAGNQPQHF. This chain connects TRBV27 to TRBJ1-5; maybe TRBD1 (6 bases). Trimming stripped 2 bases from V and 2 bases from J, with 10 bases between. CDR1 is MNHEY and CDR2 is SMNVEV in the germline V gene (reference sequence). CDR3 length equals 15 residues.

This chain links TRBV10-2 with TRBJ2-3; tentative D call: TRBD1 (6 bases). With 3 bases removed from V and 1 base from J, the gap between germline ends came to 11 bases. This CDR3 spans 15 amino acids. The V gene's germline CDR1 is WSHSY and CDR2 SAAADI. CDR3 DNA sequence: TGCGCCAGCAGTGATGCAGGGGCTGGCACAGATACGCAGTATTTT. Translating gives CASSDAGAGTDTQYF.

The chain uses TRBV25-1 and TRBJ1-2; weak D call: TRBD1 (5 bases). Looked up from germline, CDR1 is MGHDK and CDR2 is SYGVNS. This CDR3 comprises 17 residues. The V and J ends lost 1 base and 0 bases respectively, with 15 bases between them. The CDR3 DNA is TGTGCCAGCAGTGAATTTAGGAGGGGCTCAACTAACTATGGCTACACCTTC. Translation: CASSEFRRGSTNYGYTF.

The chain is built from TRBV5-6 and TRBJ2-7, with unresolved D. From germline, CDR1 is SGHDT and CDR2 YYEEEE. The CDR3 extends over 15 amino acids. V gave up 1 base and J gave up 4 bases, with 15 bases separating them. The CDR3 coding sequence is TGTGCCAGCAGCTTGCTTGATTTTTCTACGTACGAGCAGTACTTC. Amino acid sequence: CASSLLDFSTYEQYF.

The chain couples TRBV5-1 to TRBJ2-5; 8 positions agree with TRBD1. The V and J ends lost 7 bases and 1 base, in that order; junction bases with no gene match: 15. CDR1 SGHRS and CDR2 YFSETQ come from the germline V gene. CDR3 size: 17 residues. This chain's CDR3 is CASSSPQGAFFQETQYF. The CDR3 bases are TGCGCCAGCTCCTCGCCCCAGGGGGCCTTTTTCCAAGAGACCCAGTACTTC.

This clone has just a few counts. This sequence joins TRBV5-1 and TRBJ1-2; D possibly corresponds to TRBD1 (6 bases). Germline CDR1 SGHRS, CDR2 YFSETQ. There are 12 residues in the CDR3. Trimming left V 4 bases short and J 8 bases short, with 12 bases between. CDR3 in amino acids: CASSPDRRGYTF. DNA of the CDR3: TGCGCCAGCAGCCCTGACAGGCGCGGCTACACCTTC.

V gene TRBV30 combines with J gene TRBJ1-2; 9 bases agree with TRBD1. The CDR3 is 13 residues long. Per the germline V gene, CDR1 is GTSNPN and CDR2 is SVGIG (reference sequence). J was trimmed by 6 bases and V by 2 bases; bases with no gene match: 4. The CDR3 protein is CAWSYRGRNGYTF. CDR3 sequence (DNA): TGTGCCTGGAGTTACAGGGGGCGAAATGGCTACACCTTC.

V is TRBV11-2 and J is TRBJ2-7; the D is unclear. CDR1 is SGHAT and CDR2 is FQNNGV in the germline V gene. The CDR3 covers 13 residues. Trimming removed 1 base from V and 3 bases from J, with 7 bases in between. This chain's CDR3 is CASSLASGYEQYF. CDR3 DNA sequence: TGTGCCAGCAGCTTAGCTTCAGGCTACGAGCAGTACTTC.

This clone was observed once. The gene calls are TRBV5-6 and TRBJ1-5, with TRBD1 matching 9 bases. V lost 5 bases, J lost 6 bases, and 6 bases stayed unmatched. The CDR3 has 14 residues. The germline gives CDR1 SGHDT, CDR2 YYEEEE. The chain's CDR3 is CASSYTGGGQPQHF. Here the CDR3 DNA reads TGTGCCAGCAGTTACACAGGGGGCGGTCAGCCCCAGCATTTT.

This clone was counted a few times. V usage is TRBV5-1 and J usage is TRBJ2-7, with 8 bases lining up with TRBD1. CDR3 size: 14 residues. J gave up 2 bases and V 1 base, and 2 bases lay outside the gene matches. Germline loops: CDR1 SGHRS, CDR2 YFSETQ. DNA of the CDR3: TGCGCCAGCAGCTTGTACAGGGGGACCTACGAGCAGTACTTC. Protein sequence: CASSLYRGTYEQYF.

The chain employs TRBV5-1 and TRBJ2-7; 10 bases agree with TRBD1. V shed 0 bases, J shed 5 bases, and the junction held 8 bases outside the gene matches. The CDR3 consists of 16 residues. The germline V gene has CDR1 SGHRS and CDR2 YFSETQ. The CDR3 nucleotides are TGCGCCAGCAGCTTGGCGGGCGGACAGGGGGAGGACGAGCAGTACTTC. This gives the protein CASSLAGGQGEDEQYF. Using reference TRBV5-1 and TRBJ2-7 for the parts outside the CDR3, the full variable domain is KAGVTQTPRYLIKTRGQQVTLSCSPISGHRSVSWYQQTPGQGLQFLFEYFSETQRNKGNFPGRFSGRQFSNSRSEMNVSTLELGDSALYLCASSLAGGQGEDEQYFGPGTRLTVT.

This clone was seen a few times. The rearrangement links TRBV7-9 to TRBJ1-2; 7 bases are a match to TRBD1. Trimming cost V 5 bases and J 5 bases; bases outside gene matches: 11. The germline CDR1 and CDR2 sequences are SEHNR and FQNEAQ (reference sequence). This CDR3 comprises 15 residues. In DNA, the CDR3 is TGTGCCAGCAGCCGAAGATCGGAGGGGGCATATGGCTACACCTTC. Its translation: CASSRRSEGAYGYTF.

The CDR3 sequence: CASSYGQGATNEKLFF. DNA of the CDR3: TGTGCCAGCAGTTACGGACAGGGGGCGACTAATGAAAAACTGTTTTTT. The V gene is TRBV6-6, the J gene TRBJ1-4, with 11 bases that match TRBD1. The CDR3 is 16 amino acids. The V and J ends lost 2 bases and 2 bases, in that order; junction bases with no gene match: 1. CDR1 and CDR2 from the germline V gene are MNHNY and SVGAGI (reference sequence).

The chain employs TRBV10-3 and TRBJ2-7; 10 bases align to TRBD2. The junction had 10 bases not matched to a gene; V was cut back by 8 bases and J by 0 bases. The CDR3 length is 16 residues. CDR1 is ENHRY, CDR2 SYGVKD, per germline. Written as DNA, the CDR3 is TGTGCCATCGCTGGCGGAACTAGCGGGGACTCCTACGAGCAGTACTTC. Translation: CAIAGGTSGDSYEQYF.

The chain links TRBV2 to TRBJ2-7; 7 bases match TRBD2. Germline assignment: CDR1 SNHLY and CDR2 FYNNEI. J was trimmed by 0 bases and V by 5 bases; bases with no gene match: 4. This CDR3 contains 14 residues. In DNA form, the CDR3 reads TGTGCCAGCAGTAGCGGGGCCCCCTCCTACGAGCAGTACTTC. This encodes CASSSGAPSYEQYF.

This clone was detected a few times. The rearrangement uses TRBV5-6 and TRBJ2-7; D gene unclear. V was pared by 0 bases and J by 0 bases, with 7 bases between. The CDR3 sequence is 14 residues long. Germline CDR1 and CDR2: SGHDT and YYEEEE. The CDR3 DNA sequence: TGTGCCAGCAGCTTGGGCAGGTACTCCTACGAGCAGTACTTC. This sequence encodes CASSLGRYSYEQYF.

This clone was seen just once. The chain is built from TRBV6-5 and TRBJ1-1; no firm D call. Germline CDR1 and CDR2: MNHEY and SVGAGI. V lost 5 bases and J 4 bases, leaving 8 bases between the germline ends. The CDR3 extends over 12 amino acids. CDR3 DNA: TGTGCCAGCAGTCCGGGATCCACTGAAGCTTTCTTT. Its translation is CASSPGSTEAFF.

This sequence joins TRBV30 and TRBJ1-2; D not resolved. With 1 base removed from V and 2 bases from J, the gap between germline ends came to 5 bases. Germline values: CDR1 GTSNPN, CDR2 SVGIG (reference sequence). This CDR3 has 12 amino acids. The CDR3 region is CAWSAVNYGYTF. In nucleotides, the CDR3 is TGTGCCTGGAGTGCGGTCAACTATGGCTACACCTTC. Looking up the rest from reference TRBV30 and TRBJ1-2 gives the full variable domain: SQTIHQWPATLVQPVGSPLSLECTVEGTSNPNLYWYRQAAGRGLQLLFYSVGIGQISSEVPQNLSASRPQDRQFILSSKKLLLSDSGFYLCAWSAVNYGYTFGSGTRLTVV.

There are a few counts of this clone. The chain employs TRBV19 and TRBJ2-7; 7 bases are shared with TRBD2. There are 14 residues in the CDR3. With V trimmed by 3 bases and J by 6 bases, 8 bases remained unmatched. The V gene's germline CDR1 is LNHDA and CDR2 SQIVND (reference sequence). CDR3 in DNA: TGTGCCAGTAGTATCCAAGCGGGGACTATCGAGCAGTACTTC. Residues: CASSIQAGTIEQYF.

The chain uses TRBV3-1 (or the pseudogene TRBV3-2) and TRBJ2-7, with TRBD1 matching over 9 bases. CDR3 length: 14 residues. Germline CDR1 LGHDT, CDR2 YNNKEL (reference sequence). The J segment lost 1 base and the V segment lost 3 bases, leaving 1 base of the junction unmatched. CDR3 nucleotide sequence: TGTGCCAGCAGCCAGACAGGGGGTTCCTACGAGCAGTACTTC. It codes for CASSQTGGSYEQYF.

The chain employs TRBV2 and TRBJ2-7, with a tentative D call TRBD1 (7 bases). There are 13 residues in the CDR3. Trimming left V 10 bases short and J 2 bases short, with 15 bases between. The germline gives CDR1 SNHLY, CDR2 FYNNEI. The DNA for the CDR3 is TGTGCCACCCGGAGGGACAGTACCTACGAGCAGTACTTC. Protein: CATRRDSTYEQYF. The full variable domain, its missing parts supplied by reference TRBV2 and TRBJ2-7, is EPEVTQTPSHQVTQMGQEVILRCVPISNHLYFYWYRQILGQKVEFLVSFYNNEISEKSEIFDDQFSVERPDGSNFTLKIRSTKLEDSAMYFCATRRDSTYEQYFGPGTRLTVT.